This TCR beta chain appears in the sequencing data of a study of blood T cell repertoires in COVID-19. Study information: Acute and convalescent COVID-19 specimens originated in the United States, Italy and Spain. The analysed material was cDNA or gDNA that came from T cells, B-cell-depleted T cells, or PBMCs.

The CDR3 is 15 amino acids. In germline, CDR1 is SGHRS, CDR2 YFSETQ. With 5 bases clipped from V and 4 bases from J, the junction kept 7 bases outside the gene matches. Authors' data handling: Nucleated cell number was recorded as an estimate derived from reference gene primer amplification. Clones were read by immunoSEQ multiplex PCR, and TCRdb kept only the in-frame ones, dropping some. The D gene and trimming were derived from the DNA, and the V and J assignments and clone size from that table. This sample has about 150,000 clones, with about 85% found just once. The chain employs TRBV5-1 and TRBJ1-3, with TRBD1 identical over 9 bases. Sequenced input: peripheral blood. This TCR was sampled from a woman aged 70-85 years with acute or convalescent COVID-19. The CDR3 nucleotides read TGCGCCAGCAGGCCGGGACAGGGAGCGGGAAACACCATATATTTT. Amino acid sequence: CASRPGQGAGNTIYF.